This TCR beta chain was recovered during a study of shared clonotypes between healthy human individuals. It was CD45RO-negative cells, positively selected for CCR7, that made up naive CD8 cells, with terminally differentiated effector memory CD45RA+ cells excluded. The run depth of the assay was deep. Profiling relied on immunoSEQ multiplex PCR, and the TCRdb table lists in-frame clones only, not all of them. The sample gives about 2.1 million clones, about 94% of which show up once; about 1.6% is in the top ten. In regard to this clone: The antigen remains unidentified.

Germline values: CDR1 MNHNY, CDR2 SVGAGI (reference sequence). CDR3 length equals 12 residues. The V gene lost 5 bases and the J gene lost 10 bases, with 14 bases spanning the gap. Regarding the study as a whole: Memory subsets generally showed smaller estimated richness than naive subsets did. Some naive CD4 clonotypes, approximately 4.5%, turned up in common across a handful of donors. Relative to their counterparts shared across all four donors, non-shared clonotypes exhibited diminished generation probabilities.

J is TRBJ1-1 and V is TRBV6-6, with a tentative D call TRBD1 (5 bases). Input material: naive CD8+ T cells from PBMCs. This TCR was sampled from a man aged 18 to 29 in good health. Some clones in this sample may be carry-over from other donors' samples. The CDR3 here is CASSTTGVSAFF. In DNA, the CDR3 is TGTGCCAGCAGTACAACGGGGGTATCAGCTTTCTTT.